A selection of T cell receptor beta chains follows, all from one sample in a study of blood T cell repertoires in COVID-19. Repertoires were generated with immunoSEQ multiplex PCR, while TCRdb's copy carries only in-frame clones and drops some. Found here are 150,000 to 200,000 clones, 81% of them singletons; the top ten hold about 5.7%. Sequenced: PBMCs or T cells enriched from blood (not recorded which). The receptor source for this set is a woman between 40 and 50 years old with acute COVID-19. CDR3s include the opening cysteine and the closing phenylalanine or tryptophan. The D gene is left open where the match is weak. Clone sizes are given selectively: once, few, many, or a class where the clone is expanded.

CDR3nt: TGTGCCAGCAGCTCTGGACTAGCACCTTCCTACAATGAGCAGTTCTTC
CDR3aa: CASSSGLAPSYNEQFF
j_gene: TRBJ2-1
len: 16
d_gene: TRBD2
v_gene: TRBV5-6
abundance: .

CDR3nt: TGCGCCAGCAGCGATACAGGGGGCGGGGAGACCCAGTACTTC
CDR3aa: CASSDTGGGETQYF
j_gene: TRBJ2-5
len: 14
d_gene: TRBD1
v_gene: TRBV5-1
abundance: .

CDR3nt: TGTGCCAGCAGCGTCAGGGTGAACACTGAAGCTTTCTTT
CDR3aa: CASSVRVNTEAFF
j_gene: TRBJ1-1
len: 13
d_gene: .
v_gene: TRBV9
abundance: .

CDR3nt: TGTGCCAGTCGCGGGGGACCCCCCGAGCAGTTCTTC
CDR3aa: CASRGGPPEQFF
j_gene: TRBJ2-1
len: 12
d_gene: TRBD2
v_gene: TRBV12-3/TRBV12-4
abundance: .

CDR3nt: TGTGCCAGCAGTTCCGACAGGGAAGTTGGCTACACCTTC
CDR3aa: CASSSDREVGYTF
j_gene: TRBJ1-2
len: 13
d_gene: TRBD1
v_gene: TRBV7-9
abundance: .

CDR3nt: TGCAGCGTGCTACAGGGGAGCAATCAGCCCCAGCATTTT
CDR3aa: CSVLQGSNQPQHF
j_gene: TRBJ1-5
len: 13
d_gene: TRBD1
v_gene: TRBV29-1
abundance: .

CDR3nt: TGCGCCAGCAGCCCCGGGACCTCAGGGGGCGGGGAGCTGTTTTTT
CDR3aa: CASSPGTSGGGELFF
j_gene: TRBJ2-2
len: 15
d_gene: TRBD1
v_gene: TRBV5-1
abundance: .

CDR3nt: TGCGCCAGCAGCTTGACGCAAGGGGCCTACAATGAGCAGTTCTTC
CDR3aa: CASSLTQGAYNEQFF
j_gene: TRBJ2-1
len: 15
d_gene: .
v_gene: TRBV5-1
abundance: .

CDR3nt: TGTGCCAGCAGCTTAGGGGACAGACTTGATAGCAATCAGCCCCAGCATTTT
CDR3aa: CASSLGDRLDSNQPQHF
j_gene: TRBJ1-5
len: 17
d_gene: TRBD1
v_gene: TRBV7-2
abundance: .

CDR3nt: TGTGCCCGGGGACTAGCGGGAAACAATGAGCAGTTCTTC
CDR3aa: CARGLAGNNEQFF
j_gene: TRBJ2-1
len: 13
d_gene: TRBD2
v_gene: TRBV30
abundance: .

CDR3nt: TGTGCCAGCAGTTACTCGGCGGGAGGGGGAAGACTAGCCAAAAACATTCAGTACTTC
CDR3aa: CASSYSAGGGRLAKNIQYF
j_gene: TRBJ2-4
len: 19
d_gene: TRBD2
v_gene: TRBV6-2/TRBV6-3
abundance: .

CDR3nt: TGTGCCAGCAGTGAAACTAGCGGGAGTATAAAGACCCAGTACTTC
CDR3aa: CASSETSGSIKTQYF
j_gene: TRBJ2-5
len: 15
d_gene: TRBD2
v_gene: TRBV2
abundance: .

CDR3nt: TGCGCCAGCAGCTCCCTGGTGACTACGGATACGCAGTATTTT
CDR3aa: CASSSLVTTDTQYF
j_gene: TRBJ2-3
len: 14
d_gene: .
v_gene: TRBV5-1
abundance: .

CDR3nt: TGTGCCAGCAGGGCGGGGGGGATAGGTGAAAAACTGTTTTTT
CDR3aa: CASRAGGIGEKLFF
j_gene: TRBJ1-4
len: 14
d_gene: .
v_gene: TRBV6-5
abundance: .

CDR3nt: TGTGCCAGCAGGGGGGACTCGCCGAACACTGAAGCTTTCTTT
CDR3aa: CASRGDSPNTEAFF
j_gene: TRBJ1-1
len: 14
d_gene: .
v_gene: TRBV11-3
abundance: .

CDR3nt: TGTGCCAGTAGCCAGGACAGGGTACGCGGCTACACCTTC
CDR3aa: CASSQDRVRGYTF
j_gene: TRBJ1-2
len: 13
d_gene: TRBD1
v_gene: TRBV19
abundance: .

CDR3nt: TGTGCCAGCAACTTACACCAACAGGGTAGGTACGAAAAACTGTTTTTT
CDR3aa: CASNLHQQGRYEKLFF
j_gene: TRBJ1-4
len: 16
d_gene: .
v_gene: TRBV21-1
abundance: .

CDR3nt: TGTGCCAGCTACAGCACTGAAGCTTTCTTT
CDR3aa: CASYSTEAFF
j_gene: TRBJ1-1
len: 10
d_gene: .
v_gene: TRBV2
abundance: .

CDR3nt: TGTGCCAGCAGTCTAACTAGCGGGGGCAACAATGAGCAGTTCTTC
CDR3aa: CASSLTSGGNNEQFF
j_gene: TRBJ2-1
len: 15
d_gene: TRBD2
v_gene: TRBV27
abundance: few

CDR3nt: TGTGCCAGTAGTTCCCTCAGGACCGGGAAGGGCACAGATACGCAGTATTTT
CDR3aa: CASSSLRTGKGTDTQYF
j_gene: TRBJ2-3
len: 17
d_gene: .
v_gene: TRBV19
abundance: .

CDR3nt: TGTGCCAGCAGCTTTCCCGGGAGAACAGATACGCAGTATTTT
CDR3aa: CASSFPGRTDTQYF
j_gene: TRBJ2-3
len: 14
d_gene: .
v_gene: TRBV7-2
abundance: .

CDR3nt: TGCGCCAGCAGCAGCGGACTAGCGGTTTACAATGAGCAGTTCTTC
CDR3aa: CASSSGLAVYNEQFF
j_gene: TRBJ2-1
len: 15
d_gene: TRBD2
v_gene: TRBV5-1
abundance: .

CDR3nt: TGTGCCAGCAGTCCAAAAGGGCTTAGGACACCTCCCTACGAGCAGTACTTC
CDR3aa: CASSPKGLRTPPYEQYF
j_gene: TRBJ2-7
len: 17
d_gene: .
v_gene: TRBV27
abundance: few

CDR3nt: TGTGCCAGCAGCCCTACGGGGGGGTCTGAAGCTTTCTTT
CDR3aa: CASSPTGGSEAFF
j_gene: TRBJ1-1
len: 13
d_gene: .
v_gene: TRBV7-9
abundance: .

CDR3nt: TGTGCCTTTAGAGACTCTGGGGCCAACGTCCTGACTTTC
CDR3aa: CAFRDSGANVLTF
j_gene: TRBJ2-6
len: 13
d_gene: .
v_gene: TRBV7-8
abundance: .

CDR3nt: TGCGCCAGCAGCTACAGGCGGAACACTGAAGCTTTCTTT
CDR3aa: CASSYRRNTEAFF
j_gene: TRBJ1-1
len: 13
d_gene: .
v_gene: TRBV5-1
abundance: .

CDR3nt: TGTGCCAGCAAGAAGGGGGCAGATAATTCACCCCTCCACTTT
CDR3aa: CASKKGADNSPLHF
j_gene: TRBJ1-6
len: 14
d_gene: TRBD1
v_gene: TRBV28
abundance: .

CDR3nt: TGTGCCTATCTAGAAGAGACCCAGTACTTC
CDR3aa: CAYLEETQYF
j_gene: TRBJ2-5
len: 10
d_gene: .
v_gene: TRBV30
abundance: .

CDR3nt: TGTGCCAGCATCTTGAACACTGAAGCTTTCTTT
CDR3aa: CASILNTEAFF
j_gene: TRBJ1-1
len: 11
d_gene: .
v_gene: TRBV6-5
abundance: few

CDR3nt: TGTGCCACCAGCAGAGTGCCAGCGGCGCATGAGCAGTTCTTC
CDR3aa: CATSRVPAAHEQFF
j_gene: TRBJ2-1
len: 14
d_gene: .
v_gene: TRBV15
abundance: .

CDR3nt: TGTGCCAGCAGTACCGGACAGCACTATGGCTACACCTTC
CDR3aa: CASSTGQHYGYTF
j_gene: TRBJ1-2
len: 13
d_gene: .
v_gene: TRBV12-3/TRBV12-4
abundance: few

CDR3nt: TGTGCCAGCAGTCCGCGGGGGCTCCTCTATGGCTACACCTTC
CDR3aa: CASSPRGLLYGYTF
j_gene: TRBJ1-2
len: 14
d_gene: .
v_gene: TRBV25-1
abundance: .

CDR3nt: TGTGCCAGCAGCCAAGGAATGTCCAAAGGACTAGCGGGAGTTGGGGGGGGAGAGACCCAGTACTTC
CDR3aa: CASSQGMSKGLAGVGGGETQYF
j_gene: TRBJ2-5
len: 22
d_gene: TRBD2
v_gene: TRBV3-1/TRBV3-2
abundance: .

CDR3nt: TGTGCCAGCAGTGGACAGGGGTTAGGGTACACTGAAGCTTTCTTT
CDR3aa: CASSGQGLGYTEAFF
j_gene: TRBJ1-1
len: 15
d_gene: TRBD1
v_gene: TRBV25-1
abundance: many

CDR3nt: TGTGCCAGCAGTTACGGGGGACAGTTGGGCACTGAAGCTTTCTTT
CDR3aa: CASSYGGQLGTEAFF
j_gene: TRBJ1-1
len: 15
d_gene: TRBD1
v_gene: TRBV6-5
abundance: .

CDR3nt: TGTGCCAGCAGTTACTCCGGGACTAGCGTTGAGCAGTTCTTC
CDR3aa: CASSYSGTSVEQFF
j_gene: TRBJ2-1
len: 14
d_gene: TRBD2
v_gene: TRBV6-6
abundance: many

CDR3nt: TGTGCCAGCAGGGATGCTAGCTCTGGGGCCAACGTCCTGACTTTC
CDR3aa: CASRDASSGANVLTF
j_gene: TRBJ2-6
len: 15
d_gene: .
v_gene: TRBV2
abundance: .

CDR3nt: TGTGCCAGCAGTTTACTAGACAGTGTGGAGAACACTGAAGCTTTCTTT
CDR3aa: CASSLLDSVENTEAFF
j_gene: TRBJ1-1
len: 16
d_gene: .
v_gene: TRBV28
abundance: .

CDR3nt: TGTGCCAGCAGTGTCCAATCGAGACTAGCGGGTATGGAGACCCAGTACTTC
CDR3aa: CASSVQSRLAGMETQYF
j_gene: TRBJ2-5
len: 17
d_gene: TRBD2
v_gene: TRBV25-1
abundance: .

CDR3nt: TGTGCCAGCAGCCATCAGGGACAGGGAAACACCATATATTTT
CDR3aa: CASSHQGQGNTIYF
j_gene: TRBJ1-3
len: 14
d_gene: TRBD1
v_gene: TRBV3-1/TRBV3-2
abundance: once

CDR3nt: TGTGCCAGCAGCCTAGAGCGGGGGGAAATACAAGAGACCCAGTACTTC
CDR3aa: CASSLERGEIQETQYF
j_gene: TRBJ2-5
len: 16
d_gene: TRBD2
v_gene: TRBV5-6
abundance: .

CDR3nt: TGTGCCATCAGTGAGTCAGGTGGGAGGGAAGAGACCCAGTACTTC
CDR3aa: CAISESGGREETQYF
j_gene: TRBJ2-5
len: 15
d_gene: TRBD2
v_gene: TRBV10-3
abundance: .

CDR3nt: TGTGCCAGCAGTCTGAGCGGGGGGGCCGCTGAAGCTTTCTTT
CDR3aa: CASSLSGGAAEAFF
j_gene: TRBJ1-1
len: 14
d_gene: .
v_gene: TRBV6-5
abundance: .

CDR3nt: TGTGCCTTACAACCGGGACAGAATGGAAACTATGGCTACACCTTC
CDR3aa: CALQPGQNGNYGYTF
j_gene: TRBJ1-2
len: 15
d_gene: TRBD1
v_gene: TRBV30
abundance: .

CDR3nt: TGTGCCAGCAGCTTAGACCGGACGGGGACCGGGGAGCTGTTTTTT
CDR3aa: CASSLDRTGTGELFF
j_gene: TRBJ2-2
len: 15
d_gene: .
v_gene: TRBV11-2
abundance: .

CDR3nt: TGTGCCTGGAACACAGGGGGCGCTGGAAACACCATATATTTT
CDR3aa: CAWNTGGAGNTIYF
j_gene: TRBJ1-3
len: 14
d_gene: TRBD1
v_gene: TRBV30
abundance: few

CDR3nt: TGTGCCAGCAGCATCGACCCCGGCGGCTATGGCTACACCTTC
CDR3aa: CASSIDPGGYGYTF
j_gene: TRBJ1-2
len: 14
d_gene: .
v_gene: TRBV5-6
abundance: .

CDR3nt: TGTGCCAGCAGCTTGTTCGGACAGATTACAGATACGCAGTATTTT
CDR3aa: CASSLFGQITDTQYF
j_gene: TRBJ2-3
len: 15
d_gene: .
v_gene: TRBV5-4
abundance: .

CDR3nt: TGTGCCAGCAGGGCCGCTAGCGGCAGTACGAATGAGCAGTTCTTC
CDR3aa: CASRAASGSTNEQFF
j_gene: TRBJ2-1
len: 15
d_gene: TRBD2
v_gene: TRBV6-5
abundance: once

CDR3nt: TGTGCCAGCAGCGCCGCTGGGCTAACGCAGTATTTT
CDR3aa: CASSAAGLTQYF
j_gene: TRBJ2-3
len: 12
d_gene: .
v_gene: TRBV7-2
abundance: .

CDR3nt: TGCGCCAGCAGCCAAGACCCGACGCGGCTAGCGGGATACTTTGAGCAGTTCTTC
CDR3aa: CASSQDPTRLAGYFEQFF
j_gene: TRBJ2-1
len: 18
d_gene: TRBD2
v_gene: TRBV4-1
abundance: .

CDR3nt: TGCAGCGTTGAAGAAGGCACGGGTGAGACCCAGTACTTC
CDR3aa: CSVEEGTGETQYF
j_gene: TRBJ2-5
len: 13
d_gene: .
v_gene: TRBV29-1
abundance: .

CDR3nt: TGCGCCAGCAGTAGTGGAGGCGAGCAGTACTTC
CDR3aa: CASSSGGEQYF
j_gene: TRBJ2-7
len: 11
d_gene: .
v_gene: TRBV10-1
abundance: .

CDR3nt: TGTGCCAGCAGTCCAGGGGTAGGGGCCAACGTCCTGACTTTC
CDR3aa: CASSPGVGANVLTF
j_gene: TRBJ2-6
len: 14
d_gene: .
v_gene: TRBV2
abundance: .

CDR3nt: TGCGCCAGCAGCCTTGAGGGACAGGGGAACTACAATGAGCAGTTCTTC
CDR3aa: CASSLEGQGNYNEQFF
j_gene: TRBJ2-1
len: 16
d_gene: TRBD1
v_gene: TRBV4-1
abundance: .